The rows below give T cell receptor beta chains drawn from one sample of a study of cytomegalovirus exposure and HLA in healthy donors. Profiled with immunoSEQ multiplex PCR; TCRdb holds only in-frame clones, not every one. The profile shows approximately 140,000 clones, 70% to 85% of them singletons. The sequenced sample was PBMCs. The receptor set was obtained from a woman aged 40-49 years in good health and CMV-seronegative. Each CDR3 is given with its conserved first and last residue. Fields, in order: CDR3 DNA, CDR3 protein, V gene, D gene, J gene, clone size. The D gene is left open where the match is weak. Clone size is not always given. Where it is, it says once, few, many or a class for expanded clones.

DNA: TGTGCCAGCAGCTTAAGCGGGCACAGAGACTATGGCTACACCTTC
CDR3: CASSLSGHRDYGYTF
V: TRBV7-2
D: -
J: TRBJ1-2
size: -

DNA: TGCGCCAGCAGCCAGAGGGGTACGGGACTAGGAGTCAATGAGCAGTTCTTC
CDR3: CASSQRGTGLGVNEQFF
V: TRBV4-3
D: TRBD2
J: TRBJ2-1
size: -

DNA: TGTGCCAGCAGCAAATCATACAGGGGCGGTCAGCCCCAGCATTTT
CDR3: CASSKSYRGGQPQHF
V: TRBV21-1
D: -
J: TRBJ1-5
size: -

DNA: TGCGCCAGCAGTGGGCAGGGGATCAATTCACCCCTCCACTTT
CDR3: CASSGQGINSPLHF
V: TRBV5-1
D: -
J: TRBJ1-6
size: -

DNA: TGTGCCAGCAGTATACTAGCGGGAGGCTCCTACAATGAGCAGTTCTTC
CDR3: CASSILAGGSYNEQFF
V: TRBV6-6
D: TRBD2
J: TRBJ2-1
size: -

DNA: TGTGCCAGCAGCCTATCCGGGACAGGGTTGTACGAGCAGTACTTC
CDR3: CASSLSGTGLYEQYF
V: TRBV4-2
D: TRBD1
J: TRBJ2-7
size: -

DNA: TGTGCCAGCACTAGCTCCTACGAGCAGTACTTC
CDR3: CASTSSYEQYF
V: TRBV6-5
D: -
J: TRBJ2-7
size: -

DNA: TGCGCCAGCAGCTGGACAACAGGGGGGAAGAACATGAACACTGAAGCTTTCTTT
CDR3: CASSWTTGGKNMNTEAFF
V: TRBV5-1
D: TRBD1
J: TRBJ1-1
size: -

DNA: TGTGCCAGTAGACTACTGCCGGGACAGGGGCCAGATACGCAGTATTTT
CDR3: CASRLLPGQGPDTQYF
V: TRBV19
D: TRBD1
J: TRBJ2-3
size: -

DNA: TGTGCCGCGAGAACGGGGGGAACTGGGCCCGACGAGCAGTACTTC
CDR3: CAARTGGTGPDEQYF
V: TRBV10-3
D: TRBD2
J: TRBJ2-7
size: -

DNA: TGTGCCAGCAGCTTAAGGTGGAGTAGCACAGATACGCAGTATTTT
CDR3: CASSLRWSSTDTQYF
V: TRBV7-3
D: -
J: TRBJ2-3
size: -

DNA: TGTGCCAGCAGATACCGCGGGGGTCGGTCCTACGAGCAGTACTTC
CDR3: CASRYRGGRSYEQYF
V: TRBV27
D: TRBD2
J: TRBJ2-7
size: -

DNA: TGTGCCGCCACTAGCGGAAACCAAGAGACCCAGTACTTC
CDR3: CAATSGNQETQYF
V: TRBV15
D: TRBD2
J: TRBJ2-5
size: -

DNA: TGTGCCAGCAGCGTATCACTAGCAGGAGAGGAGACCCAGTACTTC
CDR3: CASSVSLAGEETQYF
V: TRBV9
D: -
J: TRBJ2-5
size: -

DNA: TGTGCCAGCAGCAATGGACAGGCCCCCTCCTACGAGCAGTACTTC
CDR3: CASSNGQAPSYEQYF
V: TRBV7-9
D: TRBD1
J: TRBJ2-7
size: -

DNA: TGTGCCAGCAGGCGGGGCAGGGACTACCTCCCCTACGAGCAGTACTTC
CDR3: CASRRGRDYLPYEQYF
V: TRBV28
D: TRBD2
J: TRBJ2-7
size: medium-sized

DNA: TGTGCCAGCAGCTTAAGGTACCTAGCAGATACGCAGTATTTT
CDR3: CASSLRYLADTQYF
V: TRBV11-2
D: -
J: TRBJ2-3
size: -

DNA: TGTGCCAGCAGCCAAGAAGGACATAGCAATCAGCCCCAGCATTTT
CDR3: CASSQEGHSNQPQHF
V: TRBV4-2
D: -
J: TRBJ1-5
size: -

DNA: TGTGCCAGCAGCTACGGTGGGGGCGTAGGTTCACCCCTCCACTTT
CDR3: CASSYGGGVGSPLHF
V: TRBV5-4
D: -
J: TRBJ1-6
size: -

DNA: TGTGCCAGCACCTGGATAGCGGGAGTTAGTACCGGGGAGCTGTTTTTT
CDR3: CASTWIAGVSTGELFF
V: TRBV6-4
D: TRBD2
J: TRBJ2-2
size: -

DNA: TGTGCCAGTAGTTGGCAGGTTGCCTCTGGAAACACCATATATTTT
CDR3: CASSWQVASGNTIYF
V: TRBV19
D: -
J: TRBJ1-3
size: -

DNA: TGTGCCTCAACGGCAGGACAGGGGCCCCCTTTCACAGATACGCAGTATTTT
CDR3: CASTAGQGPPFTDTQYF
V: TRBV19
D: TRBD1
J: TRBJ2-3
size: -

DNA: TGTGCCAGCAGCCCACAGGCGCGCAGGGGCCGGACCCAGTACTTC
CDR3: CASSPQARRGRTQYF
V: TRBV5-8
D: -
J: TRBJ2-5
size: -

DNA: TGTGCCAGCAGTTTTCTTGACAGAGCACCCTACGAGCAGTACTTC
CDR3: CASSFLDRAPYEQYF
V: TRBV28
D: -
J: TRBJ2-7
size: -

DNA: TGTGCCAGCAGCTTAAGCGGGAGTGGGTACAATGAGCAGTTCTTC
CDR3: CASSLSGSGYNEQFF
V: TRBV7-2
D: TRBD2
J: TRBJ2-1
size: -

DNA: TGTGCCAGCAGTGACCTAAAGGCGAGGGAAAAACTGTTTTTT
CDR3: CASSDLKAREKLFF
V: TRBV6-1
D: -
J: TRBJ1-4
size: -

DNA: TGTGCCAGCAGTTCTCGACAGGGTAGTGACGAGCAGTACTTC
CDR3: CASSSRQGSDEQYF
V: TRBV6-5
D: TRBD1
J: TRBJ2-7
size: -

DNA: TGTGCCAGCAGCTTAGACACCTCGGGATTAGTCGATGGCTACACCTTC
CDR3: CASSLDTSGLVDGYTF
V: TRBV7-2
D: -
J: TRBJ1-2
size: -

DNA: TGTGCCAGTAGTATTCCCGGGAGCTCTGGAAACACCATATATTTT
CDR3: CASSIPGSSGNTIYF
V: TRBV19
D: -
J: TRBJ1-3
size: once

DNA: TGTGCCAGCTCACCACGACACGGGATTTTTGGAGAGACCCAGTACTTC
CDR3: CASSPRHGIFGETQYF
V: TRBV18
D: -
J: TRBJ2-5
size: -

DNA: TGTGCCAGTCATAGCGGTTCCTACGAGCAGTACTTC
CDR3: CASHSGSYEQYF
V: TRBV6-1
D: -
J: TRBJ2-7
size: -

DNA: TGCGCCAGCAGCCAAGATATTATGGCAGGGGATTCTTCGGGCAACGTCCTGACTTTC
CDR3: CASSQDIMAGDSSGNVLTF
V: TRBV4-3
D: -
J: TRBJ2-6
size: -

DNA: TGTGCCAGCAGCTTGACCAGGGCTAACACTGAAGCTTTCTTT
CDR3: CASSLTRANTEAFF
V: TRBV11-1
D: -
J: TRBJ1-1
size: once

DNA: TGTGCCAGCAGCTTAGCGGGAGGCTACAGAGATACGCAGTATTTT
CDR3: CASSLAGGYRDTQYF
V: TRBV6-5
D: TRBD2
J: TRBJ2-3
size: -

DNA: TGTGCCAGCAGCGTAGCGCCTAGCGGGAGTTACGAGCAGTACTTC
CDR3: CASSVAPSGSYEQYF
V: TRBV9
D: TRBD2
J: TRBJ2-7
size: -

DNA: TGCGCCAGCAGCGGTGGGCCCGCCTACAATGAGCAGTTCTTC
CDR3: CASSGGPAYNEQFF
V: TRBV5-1
D: -
J: TRBJ2-1
size: -

DNA: TGCAGCGTTGAAGATCCGTCCGGTCCTTCCACCTACGAGCAGTACTTC
CDR3: CSVEDPSGPSTYEQYF
V: TRBV29-1
D: -
J: TRBJ2-7
size: -

DNA: TGTGCCAGCAGCTCTTGGGGGACAGGGAACTACGAGCAGTACTTC
CDR3: CASSSWGTGNYEQYF
V: TRBV6-5
D: TRBD1
J: TRBJ2-7
size: few

DNA: TGTGTCAGCAGCTCCGAAGGGGGCCTTTCCAATCAGCCCCAGCATTTT
CDR3: CVSSSEGGLSNQPQHF
V: TRBV7-9
D: TRBD1
J: TRBJ1-5
size: -

DNA: TGTGCCAGTAGTATCCAGGATGGAGAAAAACTGTTTTTT
CDR3: CASSIQDGEKLFF
V: TRBV19
D: -
J: TRBJ1-4
size: -

DNA: TGTGCCAGCAGCGTAGAGATTAGTCGGAACACCGGGGAGCTGTTTTTT
CDR3: CASSVEISRNTGELFF
V: TRBV9
D: -
J: TRBJ2-2
size: -

DNA: TGCGCCAGCAGCTTGGCCCAGGGCACTAACTATGGCTACACCTTC
CDR3: CASSLAQGTNYGYTF
V: TRBV5-1
D: -
J: TRBJ1-2
size: -

DNA: TGTGCCAGCAGCCCCCGGACAGGGTACGAGCAGTACTTC
CDR3: CASSPRTGYEQYF
V: TRBV7-8
D: TRBD1
J: TRBJ2-7
size: -

DNA: TGTGCCAGCAGTAAAGATGACAGGGGTATCGCTAATGAAAAACTGTTTTTT
CDR3: CASSKDDRGIANEKLFF
V: TRBV21-1
D: -
J: TRBJ1-4
size: -

DNA: TGTGCCAGCAGCGTAGATGCGGGGGAGGACACTGAAGCTTTCTTT
CDR3: CASSVDAGEDTEAFF
V: TRBV9
D: -
J: TRBJ1-1
size: -